This TCR beta chain is drawn from a study of T cell repertoires in cytomegalovirus infection (dated by TCRdb to the late 2010s). Context from the whole study: Donor HLA type was relevant to the analysis, as public TCR beta signatures indicated carriage of CMV infection together with the matching HLA type.

As to this clonotype: Its antigen is not yet known. Base qualities are not provided; no much larger clone lies one nucleotide away.

The sequencing machine was an Illumina HiSeq 1500. TCRdb redid the processing of the public reads, applying fastp at Q25 and MiXCR, and retained in-frame beta chains. Each entry is one CDR3 protein sequence, shown with its most common DNA and genes. The sample table shows hundreds of thousands of distinct CDR3 sequences, and 20% to 25% are seen once. The ten biggest clones cover roughly 8% of the sample. Overall study results and their limits: In both this cohort and an independent cohort of 300 to 450 donors, the cumulative frequency of public TCR beta family members distinguished carriers of CMV infection plus the relevant HLA type. In the ex vivo response, HLA-C-restricted CMV-specific TCR beta clonotypes were dominant, and in two of eight donors the single most frequent clonotype came from this HLA-C-restricted group.

From its cysteine to its phenylalanine, the CDR3 spans 14 amino acids. The kept DNA is CDR3 alone, 42 bases in frame from the first base. The germline V gene provides CDR1 MGHRA and CDR2 YSYEKL. V is reduced by 0 bases and J by 8 bases, leaving a spacing of 13 bases between them. The chain is made from TRBV4-1 and TRBJ1-1; the D gene is possibly TRBD1, with 5 bases matching. The sequence was obtained from a human donor in good health (CMV status not recorded). Some clones in this sample may be carry-over from other donors' samples. Sequenced: CD8+ T cells from PBMCs. This receptor carries the CDR3 CASSQEAGGVEAFF. The DNA is as follows: TGCGCCAGCAGCCAAGAAGCCGGGGGGGTCGAAGCTTTCTTT.